This T cell receptor (beta chain) was profiled in a study of blood T cells in healthy people across ages. This clonotype was seen only a few times. Trimming left V 1 base short and J 7 bases short, with 16 bases between. In germline, CDR1 is SGHTA, CDR2 FQGNSA. This CDR3 comprises 16 residues. Primed by a sample-barcoded 5' primer and a J-beta primer mix, a second PCR proceeded for about 7 to 11 cycles. Every cDNA molecule carried a tag from a template-switch adaptor bearing 12 random nucleotides. TCRdb passed the 5' RACE reads through MiXCR, listing each CDR3 protein once. The data show fewer than 650,000 distinct CDR3 sequences, over 25% seen once. Every donor contributed about 10 milliliters of peripheral blood by blood draw. This sample also appeared in a second study, on T cells of mothers and their children.

The source material was blood. The rearrangement uses TRBV7-2 and TRBJ1-4; D ambiguous. This clonotype was obtained from a boy aged 2-9 years in good health. The CDR3 reads CASSLVKLRSGEKLFF. CDR3 DNA: TGTGCCAGCAGCTTAGTGAAATTACGGAGTGGTGAAAAACTGTTTTTT.